The clone carrying this T cell receptor (beta chain) was recorded a few times. TCRdb processed the 5' RACE reads anew with MiXCR; each CDR3 protein has one entry. The repertoire holds fewer than 75,000 distinct CDR3 sequences, with 9% to 15% as singletons. The data belong to a study of T-cell memory formation after mild COVID-19. The CDR3 runs to 15 residues. The V end was cut by 3 bases, the J end by 4 bases, with 12 bases between. This receptor was identified in a man younger than 30 who had mild COVID-19 (a few samples of this study predate the infection). Cell type and time point are not known. The material sequenced was PBMCs or a T cell subset sorted from them (not recorded which). The chain has TRBV12-3 or TRBV12-4 and TRBJ2-2; D remains ambiguous. The CDR3 reads CASSFEASGTGELFF. CDR3 nucleotides: TGTGCCAGCAGTTTCGAGGCCTCGGGCACCGGGGAGCTGTTTTTT.